This section outlines one TCR beta chain sequence together with its context. The target antigen is unknown. This specimen belongs to a study of cytomegalovirus exposure and HLA in healthy donors. This CDR3 is built from 14 residues. Trimming removed 3 bases from V and 7 bases from J, with 13 bases in between. Germline values: CDR1 MDHEN, CDR2 SYDVKM. In the PCR, 60 Vbeta and 13 Jbeta primers were used. Method: immunoSEQ multiplex PCR; TCRdb's copy keeps in-frame clones and lacks some. This table holds 40,000 to 55,000 clones, roughly 73% found once. Regarding the study as a whole: Across donors, sequencing depth was assumed by presence/absence analyses to be roughly uniform.

The rearrangement links TRBV28 to TRBJ1-5, with D perhaps TRBD1 (5 bases). This sequence was found in a man younger than 35 in good health and CMV-seronegative. Sequencing used PBMCs. The CDR3 DNA sequence: TGTGCCAGCAGTTTGGCGGGGGGTTGGCAGCCCCAGCATTTT. Amino acid sequence: CASSLAGGWQPQHF.